This T cell receptor beta chain was profiled in a study of T-cell memory formation after mild COVID-19 (dated by TCRdb to the early 2020s). Background on the whole study: TCR sequence clusters from the two donors were largely donor specific. In two donors, T-cell clones that expanded and contracted after mild COVID-19 were followed by sequencing TCRalpha and TCRbeta repertoires longitudinally. The cohort comprised two young, previously healthy adult volunteers, one female and one male. What the research found in general, with its limitations: Only two mild cases were covered in the study, and larger cohorts including severe cases with pre-infection samples were considered necessary. Clones contracting from day 15 to 85 had balanced CD4/CD8 phenotypes, while a second wave expanding from day 15 to 37 was biased towards CD4+. Some responding clones were detected in pre-infection memory, suggesting pre-existing cross-reactive memory T cells joined the SARS-CoV-2 response. SARS-CoV-2 specificity was not confirmed for the second-wave clones peaking on day 37. Contracting CD4+ clones appeared mostly in the CM and EM memory subsets, whereas CD8+ clones were enriched in EMRA.

To note about this clonotype: The antigen it recognizes is unknown. No much larger clone exists at a distance of one base, and base qualities are not known.

CDR1 and CDR2, looked up from the germline V gene (reference sequence), are SEHNR and FQNEAQ. V is shortened by 7 bases, J by 9 bases, and the region joining them spans 16 bases. The CDR3 sequence holds 14 residues, the cysteine and phenylalanine included. Kept here is only the CDR3 DNA, which spans 42 bases and is read in frame from base 1. Sequencing used an Illumina NovaSeq 6000. cDNA libraries for TCRalpha and TCRbeta were prepared by 5'RACE using constant-segment primers, with sample barcodes and unique molecular identifiers added. Trizol reagent was used to extract RNA from every sample. Library amplification was performed in two PCR steps, and a second sample barcode and Illumina TruSeq adapters were introduced in the second step. The libraries were sequenced on an Illumina NovaSeq using 2 x 150 bp paired-end reads. The paper's data handling went like this. With migec v1.2.7, reads were demultiplexed and then collapsed into UMI-guided consensus sequences. With mixcr v2.1.11, UMI consensuses were aligned to TRA and TRB V and J templates and assembled into clonotypes. Clonotypes were classified as expanded or contracted when called significant by both edgeR and NoisET, with noise models trained on biological replicates. For edgeR calls, a false discovery rate-adjusted p below 0.01 and a log2 fold-change threshold of 1 were applied. As an exploratory analysis of dynamics, max-normalized trajectories of the 1000 most abundant clonotypes were examined with PCA combined with hierarchical clustering. The CD4 or CD8 phenotype of responding clones was assigned using the separately sequenced CD4+ and CD8+ repertoires. TCRdb reanalyzed the raw reads on its own, using fastp at Q25 for trimming and MiXCR for clone calling, and kept in-frame beta chains. Identical CDR3 proteins give one entry, which carries the most common genes and DNA. These V and J calls derive from TCRdb rather than the authors' analysis. Present in this sample are roughly 340,000 distinct CDR3 sequences, around 20% of which were seen just once. Of the sample, 20% to 25% is held by the ten largest clones.

Ficoll-Paque density gradient centrifugation was the method used to isolate PBMCs. This TCR derives from a man between 18 and 35 years old who had mild COVID-19 (a few samples of this study predate the infection). The sample titles of this study are shuffled in the database, so cell type and time point are left out; the donor was told from shared clones. The material sequenced was PBMCs or a T cell subset sorted from them (not recorded which). The rearrangement joined TRBV7-9 to TRBJ1-6, with a weak D call of TRBD1 (6 bases match). The nucleotide sequence reads as follows: TGTGCCAGCACCGATGGGGGCTGGGGTTCACCCCTCCACTTT. Its product reads: CASTDGGWGSPLHF.